These 10 T cell receptor beta chains share one sample of origin, sequenced in a study of graft-versus-host responses after intestinal transplantation. Repertoires were generated with immunoSEQ multiplex PCR, while TCRdb's copy carries only in-frame clones and drops some. The sample shows 75,000 to 100,000 clones, around 91% of them seen only once. Their cognate antigens are unknown. The sample consisted of unstimulated CD4+ T cells sorted from spleen or lymph node cells, taken before transplant. The source is a human donor who was the organ donor for an intestinal transplant.

This chain uses TRBV7-9 with TRBJ1-5; tentatively, D is TRBD1 (5 bases). CDR1 is SEHNR and CDR2 is FQNEAQ in the germline V gene (reference sequence). This CDR3 has 17 amino acids. V gave up 1 base and J gave up 1 base, with 14 bases separating them. The CDR3 here is CASSLGGTLWSNQPQHF. DNA of the CDR3: TGTGCCAGCAGCTTAGGCGGGACCCTTTGGAGCAATCAGCCCCAGCATTTT.

V and J are TRBV25-1 and TRBJ1-6; D remains ambiguous. This CDR3 comprises 15 residues. V was trimmed by 1 base and J by 9 bases, leaving 13 bases between them. CDR1 and CDR2 from the germline V gene are MGHDK and SYGVNS. The CDR3 reads CASSESRGWSSPLHF. The CDR3 nucleotides are TGTGCCAGCAGTGAATCACGGGGTTGGAGTTCACCCCTCCACTTT.

The chain carries TRBV4-3 and TRBJ2-1; 7 bases align to TRBD1. This CDR3 has 16 amino acids. Germline CDR1 is LGHNA and CDR2 is YSLEER. Unmatched junction bases numbered 7, after V lost 4 bases and J lost 1 base. This CDR3 reads CASSLTDRESYNEQFF. DNA for the CDR3: TGCGCCAGCAGCCTCACAGACAGGGAGTCCTACAATGAGCAGTTCTTC.

V is TRBV6-5 and J is TRBJ2-5; perhaps TRBD2 as D (6 bases). Trimming left V 5 bases short and J 4 bases short, with 17 bases between. The CDR3 loop spans 15 amino acids. Germline CDR1 is MNHEY and CDR2 is SVGAGI. CDR3 coding DNA: TGTGCCAGCAGTCCTTTTCGGAGGGCGGTAGAGACCCAGTACTTC. Its translation is CASSPFRRAVETQYF.

The chain uses TRBV5-6 and TRBJ2-5, with 7 nucleotides matching TRBD2. CDR1 SGHDT and CDR2 YYEEEE come from the germline V gene. The CDR3 is 14 residues long. Trimming took 4 bases from V and 5 from J; bases not matched to a gene: 8. CDR3 nucleotides: TGTGCCAGCAGCCGCCGGGGGGTTTGGGAGACCCAGTACTTC. Its translation: CASSRRGVWETQYF.

The rearrangement joins TRBV7-9 to TRBJ1-2; 9 bases fit TRBD1. From germline, CDR1 is SEHNR and CDR2 FQNEAQ (reference sequence). The V segment lost 5 bases and the J segment 7 bases; nucleotides outside the gene matches: 8. The CDR3 length is 14 residues. The CDR3 coding sequence is TGTGCCAGCAGCGAGCGGACAGGGGCCGGTGGCTACACCTTC. It specifies CASSERTGAGGYTF.

The rearrangement joins TRBV7-2 to TRBJ1-2; D possibly corresponds to TRBD1 (6 bases). The CDR3 contains 15 residues. Trimming removed 2 bases at V and 2 bases at J, with 12 bases between. Germline assignment: CDR1 SGHTA and CDR2 FQGNSA. CDR3: CASSLTTGANYGYTF. CDR3 nucleotides: TGTGCCAGCAGCTTAACGACAGGAGCGAACTATGGCTACACCTTC.

V and J are TRBV4-1 and TRBJ2-4; 14 bases are a match to TRBD2. Unmatched junction bases numbered 22, after V lost 2 bases and J lost 7 bases. The germline gives CDR1 MGHRA, CDR2 YSYEKL. The CDR3 totals 22 residues. The CDR3 loop reads CASSQPFLGQTGTSGGSNIQYF. CDR3 DNA sequence: TGCGCCAGCAGCCAACCCTTCCTGGGACAGACGGGGACTAGCGGGGGCTCGAACATTCAGTACTTC.

The chain uses TRBV7-3 and TRBJ2-2; 15 bases align to TRBD2. Trimming at V came to 1 base and at J to 2 bases, leaving 5 bases not matched to a gene. The CDR3 is 19 amino acids. The germline CDR1 and CDR2 sequences are SGHTA and FQGTGA. The CDR3 DNA is TGTGCCAGCAGCTTAAGGGGACTAGCGGGGGGCCCTAACACCGGGGAGCTGTTTTTT. The encoded protein is CASSLRGLAGGPNTGELFF.

The gene calls are TRBV11-2 and TRBJ1-1; TRBD1 matches 10 bases. The CDR3 extends over 17 amino acids. Germline V gene lookup returns CDR1 SGHAT and CDR2 FQNNGV. V lost 3 bases and J lost 5; bases outside the gene matches: 12. The CDR3 sequence is CASSLERGRDRGTEAFF. The CDR3 DNA sequence: TGTGCCAGCAGCTTGGAGAGGGGCCGGGACAGGGGTACTGAAGCTTTCTTT.